Listed below are T cell receptor beta chains from one sample, sequenced in a study of cytomegalovirus exposure and HLA in healthy donors. The protocol was immunoSEQ multiplex PCR, while the TCRdb copy is restricted to in-frame clones and leaves out a portion. The sample comprises around 140,000 clones, 8.9% of which are singletons, and roughly 7% rests with the top ten. The material sequenced was PBMCs. The receptors stem from a woman aged 40-49 years in good health and CMV-seropositive. The CDR3 runs from the conserved cysteine through the conserved F or W. The D gene is left open where the match is weak. A clone size is listed for some rows: how often the clone was seen (once, few, many), or a class if it is expanded.

j_call	v_call	clone_size	d_call	cdr3_aa	cdr3_nt
TRBJ1-5	TRBV19	few	TRBD1	CASRDQRGQINQPQHF	TGTGCCAGTAGGGATCAGAGGGGACAGATCAATCAGCCCCAGCATTTT
TRBJ2-5	TRBV7-7	NA	TRBD2	CASSFSGGAGRTQYF	TGTGCCAGCAGCTTTAGCGGGGGGGCCGGTCGGACCCAGTACTTC
TRBJ1-1	TRBV14	NA	TRBD1	CASSQGQGSEAFF	TGTGCCAGCAGCCAAGGACAGGGATCCGAAGCTTTCTTT
TRBJ1-2	TRBV7-2	NA	NA	CASSFNSNYGYTF	TGTGCCAGCAGCTTCAACAGCAACTATGGCTACACCTTC
TRBJ2-3	TRBV5-4	NA	TRBD2	CASSPSGLDTDTQYF	TGTGCCAGCAGCCCTAGCGGACTCGACACAGATACGCAGTATTTT
TRBJ2-1	TRBV2	NA	TRBD1	CASSEAVTGGNNEQFF	TGTGCCAGCAGTGAAGCCGTAACAGGGGGTAACAATGAGCAGTTCTTC
TRBJ2-3	TRBV5-1	NA	TRBD2	CASSLAGTSGADTQYF	TGCGCCAGCAGCTTGGCCGGGACTAGTGGTGCAGATACGCAGTATTTT
TRBJ2-7	TRBV6-1	few	NA	CASTEPGRGEQYF	TGTGCCAGCACCGAACCCGGGAGAGGCGAGCAGTACTTC
TRBJ1-2	TRBV2	few	TRBD1	CASSEDRASLSYGYTF	TGTGCCAGCAGTGAGGACAGGGCCTCCCTATCGTATGGCTACACCTTC
TRBJ1-2	TRBV11-3	NA	NA	CASSLWTSGGYTF	TGTGCCAGCAGCTTGTGGACTTCCGGCGGCTACACCTTC
TRBJ2-2	TRBV5-4	few	TRBD2	CASSSGTSGGLNTGELFF	TGTGCCAGCAGCTCCGGGACTAGCGGGGGCCTAAACACCGGGGAGCTGTTTTTT
TRBJ1-1	TRBV19	few	TRBD1	CASSIVTLGTVNTEAFF	TGTGCCAGTAGTATAGTTACGCTCGGGACAGTGAACACTGAAGCTTTCTTT
TRBJ2-2	TRBV5-1	NA	NA	CASSYRATGELFF	TGCGCCAGCAGCTACAGAGCCACCGGGGAGCTGTTTTTT
TRBJ1-2	TRBV6-1	NA	TRBD1	CASSEGQGEGFGYTF	TGTGCCAGCAGTGAGGGACAGGGAGAAGGTTTTGGCTACACCTTC
TRBJ2-7	TRBV19	few	TRBD1	CASSRTGRYEQYF	TGTGCCAGTAGTAGGACAGGGCGGTACGAGCAGTACTTC